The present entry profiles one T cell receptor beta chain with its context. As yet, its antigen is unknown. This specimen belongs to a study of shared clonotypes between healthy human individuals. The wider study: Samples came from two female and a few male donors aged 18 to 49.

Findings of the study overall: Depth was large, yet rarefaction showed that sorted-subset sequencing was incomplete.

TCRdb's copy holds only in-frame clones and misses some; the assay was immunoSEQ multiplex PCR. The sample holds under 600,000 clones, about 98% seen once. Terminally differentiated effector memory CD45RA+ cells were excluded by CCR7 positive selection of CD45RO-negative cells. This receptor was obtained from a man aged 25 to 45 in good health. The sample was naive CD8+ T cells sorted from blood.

The CDR3 sequence: CASSPLDRAAFF. The CDR3 coding sequence is TGTGCCAGCAGCCCCCTGGACAGGGCAGCTTTCTTT. The rearrangement links TRBV11-2 to TRBJ1-1; 8 bases map to TRBD1. CDR1 is SGHAT, CDR2 FQNNGV, per germline. CDR3 size: 12 residues. V dropped 5 bases and J dropped 10; count of bases not matched to a gene: 6.